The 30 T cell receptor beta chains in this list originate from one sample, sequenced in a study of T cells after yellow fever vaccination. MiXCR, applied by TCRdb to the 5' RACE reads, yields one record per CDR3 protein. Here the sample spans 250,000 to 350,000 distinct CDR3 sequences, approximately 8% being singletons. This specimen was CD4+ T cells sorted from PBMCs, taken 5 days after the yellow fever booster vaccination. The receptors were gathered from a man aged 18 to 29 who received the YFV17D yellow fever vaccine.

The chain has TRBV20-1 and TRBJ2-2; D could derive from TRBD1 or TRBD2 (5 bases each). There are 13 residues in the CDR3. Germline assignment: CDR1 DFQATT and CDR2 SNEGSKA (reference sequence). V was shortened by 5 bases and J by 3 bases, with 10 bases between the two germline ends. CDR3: CSARDRYTGELFF. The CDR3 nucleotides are TGCAGTGCTCGGGACCGCTACACCGGGGAGCTGTTTTTT.

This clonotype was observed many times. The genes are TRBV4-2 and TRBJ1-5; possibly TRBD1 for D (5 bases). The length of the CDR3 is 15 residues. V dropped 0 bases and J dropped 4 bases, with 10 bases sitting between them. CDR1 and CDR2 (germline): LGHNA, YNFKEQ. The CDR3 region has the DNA TGTGCCAGCAGCCAAGAGACGGGGCGGAATCAGCCCCAGCATTTT. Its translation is CASSQETGRNQPQHF.

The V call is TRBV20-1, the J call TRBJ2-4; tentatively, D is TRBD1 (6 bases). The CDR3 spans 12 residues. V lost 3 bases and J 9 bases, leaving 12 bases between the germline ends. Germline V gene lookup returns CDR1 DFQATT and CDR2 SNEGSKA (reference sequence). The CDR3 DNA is TGCAGTGCTAGCAGACAGGCCCCCATTCAGTACTTC. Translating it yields CSASRQAPIQYF.

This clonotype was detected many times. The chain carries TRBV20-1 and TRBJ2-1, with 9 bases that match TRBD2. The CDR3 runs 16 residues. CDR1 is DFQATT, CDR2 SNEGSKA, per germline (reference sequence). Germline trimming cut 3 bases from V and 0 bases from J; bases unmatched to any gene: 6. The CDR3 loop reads CSASVLAGASYNEQFF. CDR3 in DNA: TGCAGTGCTAGCGTCTTAGCGGGGGCCTCCTACAATGAGCAGTTCTTC.

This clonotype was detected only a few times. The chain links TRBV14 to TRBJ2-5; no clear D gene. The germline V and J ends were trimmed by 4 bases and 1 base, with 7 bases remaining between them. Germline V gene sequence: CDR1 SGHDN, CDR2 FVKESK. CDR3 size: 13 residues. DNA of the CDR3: TGTGCCAGCAGCCGTAGCCCCCAAGAGACCCAGTACTTC. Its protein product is CASSRSPQETQYF.

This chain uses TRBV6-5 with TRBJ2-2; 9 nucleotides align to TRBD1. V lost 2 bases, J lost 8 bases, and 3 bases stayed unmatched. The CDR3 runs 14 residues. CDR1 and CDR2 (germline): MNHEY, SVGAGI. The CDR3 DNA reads TGTGCCAGCAGTTACAACAGGGGGCCGGGGGAGCTGTTTTTT. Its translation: CASSYNRGPGELFF.

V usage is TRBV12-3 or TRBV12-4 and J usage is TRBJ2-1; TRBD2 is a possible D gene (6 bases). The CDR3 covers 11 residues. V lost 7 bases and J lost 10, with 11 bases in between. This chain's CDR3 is CASTLLAEQFF. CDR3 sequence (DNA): TGTGCCAGCACCTTGCTAGCGGAGCAGTTCTTC.

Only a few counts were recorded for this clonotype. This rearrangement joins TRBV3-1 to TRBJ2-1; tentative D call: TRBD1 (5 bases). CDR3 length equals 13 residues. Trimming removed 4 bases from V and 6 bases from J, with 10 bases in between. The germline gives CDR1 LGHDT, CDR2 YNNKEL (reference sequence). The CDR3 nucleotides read TGTGCCAGCAGCCCCTGGGGCAGCAATGAGCAGTTCTTC. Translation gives CASSPWGSNEQFF.

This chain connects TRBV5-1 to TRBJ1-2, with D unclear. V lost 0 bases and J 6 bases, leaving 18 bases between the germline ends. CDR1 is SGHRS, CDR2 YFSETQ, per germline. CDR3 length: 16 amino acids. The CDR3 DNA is TGCGCCAGCAGCTTGGAAAGCCACCCTGCTCGGGATGGCTACACCTTC. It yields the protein CASSLESHPARDGYTF.

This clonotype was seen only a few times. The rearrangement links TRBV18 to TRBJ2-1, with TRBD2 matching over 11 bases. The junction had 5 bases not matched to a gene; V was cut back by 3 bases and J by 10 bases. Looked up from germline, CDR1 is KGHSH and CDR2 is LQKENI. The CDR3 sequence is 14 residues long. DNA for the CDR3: TGTGCCAGCTCACCGCTAGCGGGGGGTGAGGAGCAGTTCTTC. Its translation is CASSPLAGGEEQFF. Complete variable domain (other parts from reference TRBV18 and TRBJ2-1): NAGVMQNPRHLVRRRGQEARLRCSPMKGHSHVYWYRQLPEEGLKFMVYLQKENIIDESGMPKERFSAEFPKEGPSILRIQQVVRGDSAAYFCASSPLAGGEEQFFGPGTRLTVL.

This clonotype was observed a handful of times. The DNA of the CDR3 is TGCGCCAGCGGAAACACCGGGACTAGCGGGACCGGGGAGCTGTTTTTT. This encodes CASGNTGTSGTGELFF. The rearrangement uses TRBV5-1 and TRBJ2-2, with 12 bases aligning to TRBD2. This CDR3 has 16 amino acids. After removal of 7 bases from V and 5 bases from J, the junction contained 9 bases not matched to a gene. Per germline, CDR1 SGHRS and CDR2 YFSETQ.

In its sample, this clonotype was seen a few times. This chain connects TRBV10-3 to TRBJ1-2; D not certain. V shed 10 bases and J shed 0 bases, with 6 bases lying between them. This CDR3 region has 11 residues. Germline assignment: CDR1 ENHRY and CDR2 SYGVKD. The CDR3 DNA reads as TGTGCCACCGAAGCTAACTATGGCTACACCTTC. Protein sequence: CATEANYGYTF.

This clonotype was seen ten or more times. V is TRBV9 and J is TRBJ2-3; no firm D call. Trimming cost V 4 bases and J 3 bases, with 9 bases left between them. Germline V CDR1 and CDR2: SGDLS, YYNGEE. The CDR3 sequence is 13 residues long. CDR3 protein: CASSFDGTDTQYF. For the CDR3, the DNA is TGTGCCAGCAGCTTTGACGGGACAGATACGCAGTATTTT.

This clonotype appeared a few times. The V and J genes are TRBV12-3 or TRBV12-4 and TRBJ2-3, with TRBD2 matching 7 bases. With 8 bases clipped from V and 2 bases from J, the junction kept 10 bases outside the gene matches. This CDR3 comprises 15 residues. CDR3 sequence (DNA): TGTGCCAGCTCCCTGGGAGGGACCCTCACAGATACGCAGTATTTT. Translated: CASSLGGTLTDTQYF.

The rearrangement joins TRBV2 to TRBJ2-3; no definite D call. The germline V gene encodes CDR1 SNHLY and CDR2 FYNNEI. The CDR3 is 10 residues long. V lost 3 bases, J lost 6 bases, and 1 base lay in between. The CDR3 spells CASSDDTQYF. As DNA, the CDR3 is TGTGCCAGCAGTGACGATACGCAGTATTTT.

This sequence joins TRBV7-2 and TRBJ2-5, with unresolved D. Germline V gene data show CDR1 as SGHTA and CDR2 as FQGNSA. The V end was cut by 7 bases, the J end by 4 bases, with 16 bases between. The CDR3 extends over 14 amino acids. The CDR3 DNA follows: TGTGCCAGCAATCCTGGGGTCGGCGCAGAGACCCAGTACTTC. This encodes CASNPGVGAETQYF.

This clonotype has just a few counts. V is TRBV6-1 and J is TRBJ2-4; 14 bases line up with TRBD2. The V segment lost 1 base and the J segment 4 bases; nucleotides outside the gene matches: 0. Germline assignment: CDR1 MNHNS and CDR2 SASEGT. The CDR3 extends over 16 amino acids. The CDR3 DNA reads TGTGCCAGCAGTGAAGGGACTAGCGGGGGGAAAAACATTCAGTACTTC. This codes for CASSEGTSGGKNIQYF.

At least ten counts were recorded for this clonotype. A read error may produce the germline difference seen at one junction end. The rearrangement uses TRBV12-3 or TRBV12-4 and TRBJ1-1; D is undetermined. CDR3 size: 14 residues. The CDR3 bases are TGTGCCAGCAGCTTAGGTTTGATGAACACTGAAGCTTTCTTT. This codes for CASSLGLMNTEAFF.

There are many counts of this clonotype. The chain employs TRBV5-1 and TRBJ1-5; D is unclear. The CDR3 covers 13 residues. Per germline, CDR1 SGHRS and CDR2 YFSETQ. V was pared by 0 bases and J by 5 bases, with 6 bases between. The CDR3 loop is CASSLAVDQPQHF. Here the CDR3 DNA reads TGCGCCAGCAGCTTGGCCGTCGATCAGCCCCAGCATTTT.

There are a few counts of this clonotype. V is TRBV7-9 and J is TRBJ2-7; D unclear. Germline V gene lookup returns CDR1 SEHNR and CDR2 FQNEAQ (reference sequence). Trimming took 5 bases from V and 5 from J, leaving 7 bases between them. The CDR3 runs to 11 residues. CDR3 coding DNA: TGTGCCAGCAGCCAGGCGCACGAGCAGTACGTC. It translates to CASSQAHEQYV.

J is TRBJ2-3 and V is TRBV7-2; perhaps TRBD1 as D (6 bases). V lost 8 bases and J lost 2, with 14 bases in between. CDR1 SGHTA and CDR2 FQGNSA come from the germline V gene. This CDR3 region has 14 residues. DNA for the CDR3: TGTGCCAGCGGCGCAAGGGGGTTCACAGATACGCAGTATTTT. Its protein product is CASGARGFTDTQYF.

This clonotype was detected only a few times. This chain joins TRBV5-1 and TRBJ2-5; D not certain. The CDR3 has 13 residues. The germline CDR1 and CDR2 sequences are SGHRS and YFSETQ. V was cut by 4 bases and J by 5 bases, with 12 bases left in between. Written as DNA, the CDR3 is TGCGCCAGCAGCCCGCCGAGCCGGGAGACCCAGTACTTC. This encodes CASSPPSRETQYF. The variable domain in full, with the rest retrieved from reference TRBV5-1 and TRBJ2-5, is KAGVTQTPRYLIKTRGQQVTLSCSPISGHRSVSWYQQTPGQGLQFLFEYFSETQRNKGNFPGRFSGRQFSNSRSEMNVSTLELGDSALYLCASSPPSRETQYFGPGTRLLVL.

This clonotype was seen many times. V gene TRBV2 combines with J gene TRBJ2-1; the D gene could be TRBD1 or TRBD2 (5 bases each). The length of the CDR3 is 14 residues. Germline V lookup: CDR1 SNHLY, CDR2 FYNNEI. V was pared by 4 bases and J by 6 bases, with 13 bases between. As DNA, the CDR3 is TGTGCCAGCAGTGGACGGGCAGGGAGCAATGAGCAGTTCTTC. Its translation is CASSGRAGSNEQFF.

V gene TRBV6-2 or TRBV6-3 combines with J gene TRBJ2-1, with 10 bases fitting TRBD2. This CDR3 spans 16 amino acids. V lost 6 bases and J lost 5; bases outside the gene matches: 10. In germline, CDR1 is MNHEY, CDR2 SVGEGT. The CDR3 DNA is TGTGCCAGCAGCCGCCGTCTAGCGGGGGACAACAATGAGCAGTTCTTC. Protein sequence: CASSRRLAGDNNEQFF.

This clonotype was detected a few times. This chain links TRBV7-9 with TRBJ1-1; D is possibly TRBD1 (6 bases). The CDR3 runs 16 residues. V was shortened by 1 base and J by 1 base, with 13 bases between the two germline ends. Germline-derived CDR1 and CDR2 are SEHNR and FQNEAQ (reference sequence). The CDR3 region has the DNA TGTGCCAGCAGCTTAGGCCGAGACAGGCCGAACACTGAAGCTTTCTTT. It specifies CASSLGRDRPNTEAFF. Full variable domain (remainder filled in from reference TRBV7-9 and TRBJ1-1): DTGVSQNPRHKITKRGQNVTFRCDPISEHNRLYWYRQTLGQGPEFLTYFQNEAQLEKSRLLSDRFSAERPKGSFSTLEIQRTEQGDSAMYLCASSLGRDRPNTEAFFGQGTRLTVV.

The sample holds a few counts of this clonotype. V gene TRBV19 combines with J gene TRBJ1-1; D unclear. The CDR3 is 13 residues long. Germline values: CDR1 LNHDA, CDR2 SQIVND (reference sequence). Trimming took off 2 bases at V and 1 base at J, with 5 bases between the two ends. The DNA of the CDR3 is TGTGCCAGTAGTATAAACGGGAACACTGAAGCTTTCTTT. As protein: CASSINGNTEAFF.

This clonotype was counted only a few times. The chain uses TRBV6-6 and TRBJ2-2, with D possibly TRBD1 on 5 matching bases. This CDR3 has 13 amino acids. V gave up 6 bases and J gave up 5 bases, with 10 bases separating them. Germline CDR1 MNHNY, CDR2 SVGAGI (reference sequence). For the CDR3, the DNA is TGTGCCAGCAGACTTCAGGGTACCGGGGAGCTGTTTTTT. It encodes CASRLQGTGELFF.

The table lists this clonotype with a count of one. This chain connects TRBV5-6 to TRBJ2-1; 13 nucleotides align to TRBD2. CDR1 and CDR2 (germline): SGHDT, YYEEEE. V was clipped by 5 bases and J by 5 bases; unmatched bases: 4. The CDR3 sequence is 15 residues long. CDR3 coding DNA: TGTGCCAGCAGTACTAGCGGGGGGGGAAACAATGAGCAGTTCTTC. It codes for CASSTSGGGNNEQFF.

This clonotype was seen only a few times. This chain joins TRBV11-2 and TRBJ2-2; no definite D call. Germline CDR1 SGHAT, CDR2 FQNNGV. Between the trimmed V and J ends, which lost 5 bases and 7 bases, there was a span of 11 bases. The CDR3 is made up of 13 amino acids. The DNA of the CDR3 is TGTGCCAGCAGCCTAGTCGGGTTCGGGGAGCTGTTTTTT. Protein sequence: CASSLVGFGELFF. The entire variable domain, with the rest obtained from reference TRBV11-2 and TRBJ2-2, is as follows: EAGVAQSPRYKIIEKRQSVAFWCNPISGHATLYWYQQILGQGPKLLIQFQNNGVVDDSQLPKDRFSAERLKGVDSTLKIQPAKLEDSAVYLCASSLVGFGELFFGEGSRLTVL.

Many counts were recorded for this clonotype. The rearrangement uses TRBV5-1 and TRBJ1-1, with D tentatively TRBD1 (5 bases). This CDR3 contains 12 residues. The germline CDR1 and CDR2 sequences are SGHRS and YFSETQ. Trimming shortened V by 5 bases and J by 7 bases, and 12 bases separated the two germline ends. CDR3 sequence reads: CASSSGTFEAFF. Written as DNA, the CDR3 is TGCGCCAGCAGTTCAGGGACCTTTGAAGCTTTCTTT.